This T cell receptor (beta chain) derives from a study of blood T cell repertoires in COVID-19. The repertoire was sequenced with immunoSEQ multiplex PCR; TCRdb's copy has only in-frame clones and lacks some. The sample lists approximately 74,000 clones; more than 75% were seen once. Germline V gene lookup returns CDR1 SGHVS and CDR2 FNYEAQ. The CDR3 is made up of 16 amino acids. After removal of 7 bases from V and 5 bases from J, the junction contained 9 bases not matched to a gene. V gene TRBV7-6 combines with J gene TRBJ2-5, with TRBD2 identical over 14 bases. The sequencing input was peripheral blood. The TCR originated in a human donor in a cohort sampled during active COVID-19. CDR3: CASIKGTSGRGETQYF. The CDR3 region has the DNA TGTGCCAGCATCAAAGGGACTAGCGGGAGAGGGGAGACCCAGTACTTC.